These 20 T cell receptor beta chains came from one sample sequenced in a study of TIL therapy for anti-PD-1-resistant metastatic lung cancer. This was the immunoSEQ v3 assay. Sequencing was performed with immunoSEQ multiplex PCR; in TCRdb, only in-frame clones are kept and a portion is missing. The sample lists fewer than 30,000 clones, 60% to 70% occurring once. Time point of the sample: pre-treatment sample, taken before nivolumab and TIL therapy. Pleural nodules or supraclavicular lymph nodes made up most of the excised metastases sampled. Sequencing used tumor tissue, obtained at baseline. The receptors come from a woman between 30 and 80 years old with non-small cell lung cancer.

The J gene is TRBJ2-1, the V gene TRBV5-4, with D unclear. Per germline, CDR1 SGHNT and CDR2 YYREEE (reference sequence). CDR3 length equals 13 residues. V shed 0 bases and J shed 7 bases, with 8 bases lying between them. The CDR3 DNA reads as TGTGCCAGCAGCTTGGGCGCTGGGAATGAGCAGTTCTTC. Translated, it gives CASSLGAGNEQFF.

By sample fraction, this clone is medium-sized. CDR3 region: CASSPTGVHGYTF. For the CDR3, the DNA is TGCGCCAGCTCGCCGACAGGAGTCCATGGCTACACCTTC. The chain combines TRBV5-1 with TRBJ1-2; possibly TRBD1 for D (6 bases). In germline, CDR1 is SGHRS, CDR2 YFSETQ. Deletions cut 7 bases from V and 6 bases from J, with 16 bases between. The CDR3 runs to 13 residues.

The sample holds many counts of this clone. This chain uses TRBV5-1 with TRBJ2-1; no clear D gene. Germline assignment: CDR1 SGHRS and CDR2 YFSETQ. This CDR3 is 14 amino acids long. Trimming took off 7 bases at V and 10 bases at J, with 21 bases between the two ends. The CDR3 coding sequence is TGCGCCAGCTCCCCGTCCCCGCAGCCTCGGGAGCAGTTCTTC. As protein: CASSPSPQPREQFF.

This chain uses TRBV18 with TRBJ2-2; no clear D gene. Trimming took off 6 bases at V and 7 bases at J, with 9 bases between the two ends. Germline V gene data show CDR1 as KGHSH and CDR2 as LQKENI. This CDR3 spans 12 amino acids. As DNA, the CDR3 is TGTGCCAGCTCTCCCTCGGACGGGGAGCTGTTTTTT. Residues: CASSPSDGELFF.

This chain connects TRBV14 to TRBJ2-1; 7 bases map to TRBD1. Germline CDR1 is SGHDN and CDR2 is FVKESK. Trimming took 1 base from V and 4 from J; bases not matched to a gene: 4. This CDR3 has 15 residues. The CDR3 nucleotides are TGTGCCAGCAGCCAAGGACAGGGTTTTTACAATGAGCAGTTCTTC. Translating gives CASSQGQGFYNEQFF.

The chain employs TRBV7-2 and TRBJ1-2; D may be TRBD1 (5 bases). Trimming took 1 base from V and 4 from J, leaving 10 bases between them. The CDR3 runs to 14 residues. CDR1 is SGHTA and CDR2 is FQGNSA in the germline V gene. CDR3 in amino acids: CASSLELGVYGYTF. CDR3 DNA: TGTGCCAGCAGCTTAGAGTTAGGGGTCTATGGCTACACCTTC.

The chain joins TRBV19 to TRBJ1-5, with a weak D call TRBD1 (6 bases). This CDR3 contains 20 residues. V was cut by 4 bases and J by 0 bases, with 25 bases left in between. Germline CDR1 reads LNHDA; CDR2 reads SQIVND (reference sequence). The CDR3 protein is CASSSRTAQGYRDSNQPQHF. The CDR3 coding sequence is TGTGCCAGTAGTAGTCGGACAGCCCAAGGTTATCGTGATAGCAATCAGCCCCAGCATTTT.

This sequence joins TRBV6-5 and TRBJ1-1; D unresolved. Germline lookup yields CDR1 MNHEY and CDR2 SVGAGI. Trimming stripped 6 bases from V and 6 bases from J, with 14 bases between. This CDR3 has 13 residues. In DNA, the CDR3 is TGTGCCAGCAGGTACATGGAAAGGGCTGAAGCTTTCTTT. Residues: CASRYMERAEAFF.

V gene TRBV25-1 combines with J gene TRBJ2-5, with D unclear. The CDR3 sequence is 13 residues long. Trimming removed 3 bases at V and 5 bases at J, with 10 bases between. The germline CDR1 and CDR2 sequences are MGHDK and SYGVNS. This CDR3 reads CASSESRPETQYF. The CDR3 DNA reads TGTGCCAGCAGTGAGAGCAGGCCGGAGACCCAGTACTTC.

The rearrangement joins TRBV30 to TRBJ2-1; possibly TRBD2 for D (6 bases). V was shortened by 2 bases and J by 9 bases, with 20 bases between the two germline ends. CDR1 and CDR2 (germline): GTSNPN, SVGIG (reference sequence). The CDR3 contains 15 residues. CDR3 nucleotides: TGTGCCTGGAGTCCCCGACTAGTGGGATTCGGTGAGCAGTTCTTC. Translating gives CAWSPRLVGFGEQFF.

This chain uses TRBV5-6 with TRBJ1-2, with D perhaps TRBD1 (5 bases). This CDR3 has 14 residues. CDR1 is SGHDT and CDR2 is YYEEEE in the germline V gene. Trimming took 1 base from V and 3 from J, leaving 10 bases between them. CDR3 bases: TGTGCCAGCAGCTTGTCAGGGATTGACTATGGCTACACCTTC. Its protein is CASSLSGIDYGYTF.

The chain carries TRBV2 and TRBJ1-2, with a possible D match to TRBD1 (5 bases). CDR3 length: 13 residues. Trimming shortened V by 6 bases and J by 7 bases, and 15 bases separated the two germline ends. Germline V gene sequence: CDR1 SNHLY, CDR2 FYNNEI. Written as DNA, the CDR3 is TGTGCCAGCAGGGGGTTAGAGGGGTCTGGCTACACCTTC. Its translation is CASRGLEGSGYTF. The variable domain in full, completed from reference TRBV2 and TRBJ1-2, reads EPEVTQTPSHQVTQMGQEVILRCVPISNHLYFYWYRQILGQKVEFLVSFYNNEISEKSEIFDDQFSVERPDGSNFTLKIRSTKLEDSAMYFCASRGLEGSGYTFGSGTRLTVV.

This chain connects TRBV5-4 to TRBJ1-5; D perhaps matches TRBD1 (6 bases). The CDR3 runs 14 residues. CDR1 is SGHNT and CDR2 is YYREEE in the germline V gene (reference sequence). V lost 3 bases to trimming and J lost 1 base, with 8 bases between them. The CDR3 region has the DNA TGTGCCAGCAGCTCACAGGGAAGCAATCAGCCCCAGCATTTT. Its translation: CASSSQGSNQPQHF.

As DNA, the CDR3 is TGTGCCAGCTCGAAAGGGGGGGGCACAGATACGCAGTATTTT. Its translation is CASSKGGGTDTQYF. The chain links TRBV2 to TRBJ2-3; a possible D gene is TRBD2 (7 bases). Germline V gene lookup returns CDR1 SNHLY and CDR2 FYNNEI. Trimming cost V 8 bases and J 1 base, with 13 bases left between them. This CDR3 spans 14 amino acids.

This chain joins TRBV7-8 and TRBJ1-5, with D tentatively TRBD1 (5 bases). Germline assignment: CDR1 SGHVS and CDR2 FQNEAQ. V was pared by 1 base and J by 0 bases, with 19 bases between. This CDR3 region has 19 residues. As DNA, the CDR3 is TGTGCCAGCAGCTTAGAATCCCGTTCGGGGGGATATAGCAATCAGCCCCAGCATTTT. It encodes CASSLESRSGGYSNQPQHF.

The table lists this clone with a few counts. This chain joins TRBV2 and TRBJ1-4, with D maybe TRBD1 (5 bases). Germline lookup yields CDR1 SNHLY and CDR2 FYNNEI. The CDR3 extends over 15 amino acids. V was cut by 1 base and J by 7 bases, with 13 bases left in between. As DNA, the CDR3 is TGTGCCAGCAGTGAAGGGCCCGGGACGGGTGAAAAACTGTTTTTT. Its protein is CASSEGPGTGEKLFF.

Only a few counts were recorded for this clone. V usage is TRBV6-1 and J usage is TRBJ1-1; tentative D call: TRBD1 (6 bases). Germline V gene sequence: CDR1 MNHNS, CDR2 SASEGT. V dropped 8 bases and J dropped 10 bases, with 17 bases sitting between them. The CDR3 runs 12 residues. In DNA form, the CDR3 reads TGTGCCAGCGCATTACAGGGAGCTATAGCTTTCTTT. This encodes CASALQGAIAFF.

This clone was seen a handful of times. V gene TRBV6-6 combines with J gene TRBJ2-7, with D perhaps TRBD1 or TRBD2 (5 bases each). Between the trimmed V and J ends, which lost 6 bases and 7 bases, there was a span of 22 bases. The CDR3 consists of 15 residues. Per the germline V gene, CDR1 is MNHNY and CDR2 is SVGAGI (reference sequence). The CDR3 spells CASSMARGQQGEQYF. CDR3 coding DNA: TGTGCCAGCAGCATGGCCCGGGGCCAGCAAGGAGAGCAGTACTTC.

CDR3 loop: CASRSSGGDTQYF. CDR3 nucleotides: TGCGCCAGCAGGTCTAGCGGTGGGGATACGCAGTATTTT. The V and J genes are TRBV10-1 and TRBJ2-3, with 7 bases matching TRBD2. CDR1 is WNHNN, CDR2 SYGVQD, per germline (reference sequence). The CDR3 has 13 amino acids. V shed 6 bases, J shed 6 bases, and the junction held 6 bases outside the gene matches.

The rearrangement links TRBV29-1 to TRBJ2-1, with TRBD2 matching 8 bases. J gave up 4 bases and V 5 bases, and 7 bases lay outside the gene matches. Looked up from germline, CDR1 is SQVTM and CDR2 is ANQGSEA. CDR3 length equals 14 residues. CDR3 loop: CSVLFQREYNEQFF. In nucleotides, the CDR3 is TGCAGCGTTCTATTTCAGCGGGAGTACAATGAGCAGTTCTTC.